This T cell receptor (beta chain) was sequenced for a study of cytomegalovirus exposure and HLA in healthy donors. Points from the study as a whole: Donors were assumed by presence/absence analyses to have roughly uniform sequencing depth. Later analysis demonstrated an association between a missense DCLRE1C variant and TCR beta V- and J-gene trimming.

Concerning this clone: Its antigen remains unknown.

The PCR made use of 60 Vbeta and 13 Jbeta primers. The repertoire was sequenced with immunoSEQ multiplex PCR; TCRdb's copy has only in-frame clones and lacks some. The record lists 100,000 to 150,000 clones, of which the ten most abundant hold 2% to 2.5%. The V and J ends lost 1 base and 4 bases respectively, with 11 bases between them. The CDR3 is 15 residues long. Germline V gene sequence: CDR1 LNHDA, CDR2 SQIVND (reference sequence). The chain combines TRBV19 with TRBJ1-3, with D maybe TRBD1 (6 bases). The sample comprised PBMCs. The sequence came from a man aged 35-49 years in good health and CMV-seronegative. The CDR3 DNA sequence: TGTGCCAGTAGTATAGTCGGCAGGGGAGGAAACACCATATATTTT. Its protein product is CASSIVGRGGNTIYF.